The rows below give T cell receptor beta chains drawn from one sample of a study of blood T cells in healthy people across ages. TCRdb called the 5' RACE reads again in MiXCR, with one record for every CDR3 protein. The data show 650,000 to 700,000 distinct CDR3 sequences, approximately 30% seen once. The sample was blood. Receptors originate from a woman aged 80 or older in good health. Each CDR3 is given without its conserved first and last residue.

j_call	v_call	cdr3_aa
TRBJ1-4	TRBV6-5	SSSPGQGGEKLF
TRBJ1-5	TRBV6-1	AGSVTETFNQPQH
TRBJ2-3	TRBV20-1	SARWVSGGTTDTQY
.	TRBV7-2	ASNLNFATGSVEQY
TRBJ2-7	TRBV9	ASSVAGDPRYEQY
TRBJ2-1	TRBV5-1	ASGRDGNNEQF
TRBJ2-7	TRBV20-1	SATDRTYSYEQY
TRBJ2-5	TRBV2	ASSWQAPETQY
TRBJ2-3	TRBV12-3/TRBV12-4	ASRPAGRRADTQY
TRBJ2-5	TRBV20-1	SASEITGETQY
TRBJ1-1	TRBV6-2/TRBV6-3	ASSYSTRRISNTEAF
TRBJ2-5	TRBV7-2	ASSTEARAQETQY
TRBJ2-3	TRBV7-2	ASSLAVGTDTQY
TRBJ2-7	TRBV20-1	SARDPQAYEQY
TRBJ1-2	TRBV29-1	SSRGPYGYT
TRBJ2-5	TRBV20-1	SARCIAEQY
TRBJ2-3	TRBV12-3/TRBV12-4	ASSASGASGDTQY
TRBJ2-5	TRBV11-3	ASSLGQGAHQETQY
TRBJ1-6	TRBV12-3/TRBV12-4	ASSLSFDSPLH
TRBJ2-3	TRBV5-5	ASSQYSGTDTQY
TRBJ2-2	TRBV29-1	SGQGANTGELF
TRBJ2-3	TRBV20-1	SAPLGGRTDTQY
TRBJ2-7	TRBV5-1	ASSNGDRVLSYEQY
TRBJ2-6	TRBV19	ASKKDNAGANVLT
TRBJ1-6	TRBV5-1	ASSMDREYSPLH
TRBJ1-5	TRBV20-1	SAREIRREQPQH
TRBJ2-1	TRBV9	ASSISGLGVETQF
TRBJ2-2	TRBV6-6	ASSYWAPSAAGELF
TRBJ2-3	TRBV12-3/TRBV12-4	ASSTRRGGADTQY
TRBJ1-1	TRBV6-2/TRBV6-3	ASSRPSLGGVGTEAF
TRBJ2-5	TRBV5-1	ASSSQEGAWETQY
TRBJ2-6	TRBV5-1	ASSFRPSGANVLT
TRBJ2-3	TRBV3-1	ASSDWDRATDTQY
TRBJ1-1	TRBV29-1	SGRTGGGTEAF
TRBJ1-3	TRBV25-1	ASSAIQNSGNTIY
TRBJ2-5	TRBV2	ASSRDFMQETQY
TRBJ2-5	TRBV7-9	ASSLAGTELETQY
TRBJ2-3	TRBV2	ASSEGVSRTNTQY
TRBJ1-2	TRBV7-9	ASSLETGGHGYT
TRBJ2-7	TRBV20-1	SASSGETSYEQY
TRBJ2-6	TRBV4-3	ASSQEEGAGANVLT
TRBJ2-5	TRBV6-1	ASSKIGAGLRQGGEQETQY
TRBJ2-3	TRBV7-2	ASSPGGRGGTDTQY
TRBJ1-1	TRBV30	AWSVPGPTAAF
TRBJ2-5	TRBV7-2	ASSFPPTRSEQETQY
TRBJ2-7	TRBV7-2	ANSQQGPLPEQY
.	TRBV20-1	SARDIGSGKLGTQY
TRBJ2-6	TRBV7-9	ASSSGGGFSISGANVLT
TRBJ2-2	TRBV28	ASSFGGPRGNTGELF
TRBJ1-2	TRBV4-2	ASSQDRPGDGYT
TRBJ2-7	TRBV4-2	ASSSLRIGPVYEQY
TRBJ2-3	TRBV5-1	ASSLFSGIPTDTQY
TRBJ2-7	TRBV14	ASSQERLTSSREQY
TRBJ1-2	TRBV9	ASSLWDRGLEGYT